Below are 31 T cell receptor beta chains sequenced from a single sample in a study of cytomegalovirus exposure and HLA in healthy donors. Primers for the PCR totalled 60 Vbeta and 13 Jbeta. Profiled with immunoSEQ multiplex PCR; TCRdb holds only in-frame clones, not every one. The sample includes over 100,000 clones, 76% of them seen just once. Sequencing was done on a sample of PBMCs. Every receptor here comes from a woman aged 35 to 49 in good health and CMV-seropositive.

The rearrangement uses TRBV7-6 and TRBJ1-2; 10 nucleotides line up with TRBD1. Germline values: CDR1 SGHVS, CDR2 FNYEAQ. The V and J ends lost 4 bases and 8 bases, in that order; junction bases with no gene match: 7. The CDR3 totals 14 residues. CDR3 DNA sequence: TGTGCCAGCAGCTCGGGACAGGGGAGTAGGGGCTACACCTTC. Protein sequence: CASSSGQGSRGYTF.

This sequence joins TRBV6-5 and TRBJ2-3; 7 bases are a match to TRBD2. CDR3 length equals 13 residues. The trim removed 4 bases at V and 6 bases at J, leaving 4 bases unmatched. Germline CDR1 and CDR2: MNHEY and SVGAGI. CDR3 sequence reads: CASSFTSVDTQYF. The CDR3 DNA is TGTGCCAGCAGTTTCACTAGCGTGGATACGCAGTATTTT.

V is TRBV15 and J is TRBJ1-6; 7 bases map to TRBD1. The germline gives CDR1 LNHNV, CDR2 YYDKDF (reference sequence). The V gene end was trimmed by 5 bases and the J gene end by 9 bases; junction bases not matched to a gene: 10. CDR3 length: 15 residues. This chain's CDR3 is CATSPPRGFGSPLHF. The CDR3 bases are TGTGCCACCAGCCCACCCAGGGGGTTCGGTTCACCCCTCCACTTT. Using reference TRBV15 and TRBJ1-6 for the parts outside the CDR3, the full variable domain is DAMVIQNPRYQVTQFGKPVTLSCSQTLNHNVMYWYQQKSSQAPKLLFHYYDKDFNNEADTPDNFQSRRPNTSFCFLDIRSPGLGDTAMYLCATSPPRGFGSPLHFGNGTRLTVT.

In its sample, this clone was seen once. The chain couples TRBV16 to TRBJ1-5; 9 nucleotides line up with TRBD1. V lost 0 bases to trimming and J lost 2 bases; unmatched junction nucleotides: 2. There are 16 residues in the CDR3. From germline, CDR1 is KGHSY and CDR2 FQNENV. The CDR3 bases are TGTGCCAGCAGCCAATCGAACAGGGGGCGCAATCAGCCCCAGCATTTT. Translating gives CASSQSNRGRNQPQHF. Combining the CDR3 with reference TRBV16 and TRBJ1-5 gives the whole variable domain GEEVAQTPKHLVRGEGQKAKLYCAPIKGHSYVFWYQQVLKNEFKFLISFQNENVFDETGMPKERFSAKCLPNSPCSLEIQATKLEDSAVYFCASSQSNRGRNQPQHFGDGTRLSIL.

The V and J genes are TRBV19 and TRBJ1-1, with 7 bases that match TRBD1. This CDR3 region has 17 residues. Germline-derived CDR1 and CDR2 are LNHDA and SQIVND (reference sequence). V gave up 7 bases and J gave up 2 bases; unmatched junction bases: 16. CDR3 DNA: TGTGCCAGTATGGGGACCCGACAGGGAGTCCCTAACACTGAAGCTTTCTTT. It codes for CASMGTRQGVPNTEAFF.

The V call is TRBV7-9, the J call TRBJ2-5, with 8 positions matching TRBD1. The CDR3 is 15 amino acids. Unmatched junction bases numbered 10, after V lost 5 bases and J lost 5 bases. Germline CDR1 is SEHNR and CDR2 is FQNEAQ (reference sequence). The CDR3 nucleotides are TGTGCCAGCAGCCCCCGACAGGGGCCGGGGGAGACCCAGTACTTC. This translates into CASSPRQGPGETQYF.

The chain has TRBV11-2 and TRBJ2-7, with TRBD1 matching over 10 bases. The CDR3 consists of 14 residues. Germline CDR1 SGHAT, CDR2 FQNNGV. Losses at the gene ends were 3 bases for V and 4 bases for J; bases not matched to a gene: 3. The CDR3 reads CASSFGTGEYEQYF. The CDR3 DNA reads TGTGCCAGCAGCTTTGGGACAGGGGAATACGAGCAGTACTTC.

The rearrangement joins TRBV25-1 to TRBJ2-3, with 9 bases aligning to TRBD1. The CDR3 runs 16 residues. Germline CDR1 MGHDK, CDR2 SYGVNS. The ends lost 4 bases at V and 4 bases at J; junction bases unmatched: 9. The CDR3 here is CASSALGQGSADTQYF. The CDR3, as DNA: TGTGCCAGCAGTGCCCTGGGACAGGGCTCGGCAGATACGCAGTATTTT.

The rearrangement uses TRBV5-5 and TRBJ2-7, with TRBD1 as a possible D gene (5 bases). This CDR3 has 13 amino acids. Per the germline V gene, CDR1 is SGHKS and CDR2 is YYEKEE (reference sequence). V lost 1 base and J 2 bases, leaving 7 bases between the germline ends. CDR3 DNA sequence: TGTGCCAGCAGCTTGCAGGGTCCCTACGAGCAGTACTTC. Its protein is CASSLQGPYEQYF.

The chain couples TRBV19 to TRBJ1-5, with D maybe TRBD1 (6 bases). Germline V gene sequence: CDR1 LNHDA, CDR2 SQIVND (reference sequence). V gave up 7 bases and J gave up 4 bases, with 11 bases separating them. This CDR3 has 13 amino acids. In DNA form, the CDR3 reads TGTGCCAGTACCATCACAGGGAATCAGCCCCAGCATTTT. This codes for CASTITGNQPQHF.

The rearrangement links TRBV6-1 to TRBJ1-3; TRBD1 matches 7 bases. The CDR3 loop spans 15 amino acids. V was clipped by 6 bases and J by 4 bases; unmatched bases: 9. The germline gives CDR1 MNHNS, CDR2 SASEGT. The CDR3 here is CASRPTGVPGNTIYF. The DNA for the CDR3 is TGTGCCAGCAGACCTACAGGGGTGCCCGGAAACACCATATATTTT.

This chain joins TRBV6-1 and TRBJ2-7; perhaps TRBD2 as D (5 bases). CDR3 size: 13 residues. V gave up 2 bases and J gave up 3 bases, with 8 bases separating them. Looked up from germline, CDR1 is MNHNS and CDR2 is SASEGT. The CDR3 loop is CASSETGYYEQYF. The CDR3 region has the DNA TGTGCCAGCAGTGAAACGGGGTACTACGAGCAGTACTTC.

The CDR3 is CASSQGTASGFNQPQHF. In DNA form, the CDR3 reads TGTGCCAGTAGCCAGGGGACAGCCTCTGGTTTCAATCAGCCCCAGCATTTT. The rearrangement uses TRBV19 and TRBJ1-5, with 7 bases aligning to TRBD1. Germline CDR1 LNHDA, CDR2 SQIVND (reference sequence). The CDR3 covers 17 residues. V trimming: 6 bases; J trimming: 3 bases; junction bases outside the gene matches: 14.

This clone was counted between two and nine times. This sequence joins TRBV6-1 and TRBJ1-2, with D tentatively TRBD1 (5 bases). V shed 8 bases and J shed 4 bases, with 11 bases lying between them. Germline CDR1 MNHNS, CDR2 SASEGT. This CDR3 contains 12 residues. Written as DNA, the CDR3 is TGTGCCAGCGGGGGGAGGGTCTATGGCTACACCTTC. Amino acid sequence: CASGGRVYGYTF.

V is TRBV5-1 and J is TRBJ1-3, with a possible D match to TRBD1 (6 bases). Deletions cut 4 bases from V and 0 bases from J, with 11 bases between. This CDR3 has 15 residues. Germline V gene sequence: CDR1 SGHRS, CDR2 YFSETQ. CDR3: CASSDGQPSGNTIYF. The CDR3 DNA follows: TGCGCCAGCAGCGACGGACAGCCCTCTGGAAACACCATATATTTT.

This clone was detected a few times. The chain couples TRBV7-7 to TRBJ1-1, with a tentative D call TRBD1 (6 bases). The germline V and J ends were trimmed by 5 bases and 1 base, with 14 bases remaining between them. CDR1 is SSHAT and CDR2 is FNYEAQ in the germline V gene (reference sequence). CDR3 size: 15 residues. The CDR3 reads CASSPIGGGNTEAFF. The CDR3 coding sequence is TGTGCCAGCAGCCCCATAGGGGGTGGGAACACTGAAGCTTTCTTT.

CDR3 bases: TGTGCCTGGACCGGAAGGGAGTACGAGCAGTACTTC. Amino acids: CAWTGREYEQYF. V and J are TRBV30 and TRBJ2-7; possibly TRBD2 for D (5 bases). This CDR3 has 12 residues. Between the trimmed V and J ends, which lost 4 bases and 4 bases, there was a span of 11 bases. The germline gives CDR1 GTSNPN, CDR2 SVGIG (reference sequence).

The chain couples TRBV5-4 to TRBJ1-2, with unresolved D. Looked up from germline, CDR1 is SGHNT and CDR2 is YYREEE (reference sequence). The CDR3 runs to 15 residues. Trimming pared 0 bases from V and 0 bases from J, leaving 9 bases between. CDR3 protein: CASSLAAGSNYGYTF. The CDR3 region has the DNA TGTGCCAGCAGCTTGGCGGCAGGATCTAACTATGGCTACACCTTC.

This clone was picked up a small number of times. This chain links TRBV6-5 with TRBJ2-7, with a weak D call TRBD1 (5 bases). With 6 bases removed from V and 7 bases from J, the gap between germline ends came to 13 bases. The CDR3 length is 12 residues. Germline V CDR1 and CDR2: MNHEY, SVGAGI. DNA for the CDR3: TGTGCCAGCAGCTCCCAGGGCTGGGAGCAGTACTTC. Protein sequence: CASSSQGWEQYF.

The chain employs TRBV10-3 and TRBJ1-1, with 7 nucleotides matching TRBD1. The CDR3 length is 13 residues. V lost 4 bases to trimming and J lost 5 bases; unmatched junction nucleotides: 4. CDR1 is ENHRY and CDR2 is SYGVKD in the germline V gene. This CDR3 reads CAISGLQGTEAFF. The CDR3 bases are TGTGCCATCAGTGGGTTACAGGGGACTGAAGCTTTCTTT.

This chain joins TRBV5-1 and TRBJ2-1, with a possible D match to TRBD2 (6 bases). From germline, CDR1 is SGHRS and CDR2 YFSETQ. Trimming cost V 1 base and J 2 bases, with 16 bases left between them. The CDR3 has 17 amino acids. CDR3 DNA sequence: TGCGCCAGCAGCTTGAGGGCTGGGACTGCTACCTACAATGAGCAGTTCTTC. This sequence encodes CASSLRAGTATYNEQFF.

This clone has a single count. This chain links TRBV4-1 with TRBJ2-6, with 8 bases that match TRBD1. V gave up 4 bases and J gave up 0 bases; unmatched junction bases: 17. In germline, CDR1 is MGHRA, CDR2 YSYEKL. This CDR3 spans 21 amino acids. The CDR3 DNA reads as TGCGCCAGCAGCCCTCTCCACTTCACGACAGGGGCAATCTCTGGGGCCAACGTCCTGACTTTC. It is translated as CASSPLHFTTGAISGANVLTF.

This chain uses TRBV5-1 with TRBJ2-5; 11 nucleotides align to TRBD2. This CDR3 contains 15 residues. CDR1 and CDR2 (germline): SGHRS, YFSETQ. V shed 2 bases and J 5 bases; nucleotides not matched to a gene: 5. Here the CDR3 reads CASSFSGGAWETQYF. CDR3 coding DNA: TGCGCCAGCAGCTTTAGCGGGGGGGCCTGGGAGACCCAGTACTTC.

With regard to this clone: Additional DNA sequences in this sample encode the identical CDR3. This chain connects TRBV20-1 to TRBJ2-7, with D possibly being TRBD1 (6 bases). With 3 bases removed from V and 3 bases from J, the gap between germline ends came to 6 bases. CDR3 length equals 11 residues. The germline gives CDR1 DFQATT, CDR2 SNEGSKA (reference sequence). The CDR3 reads CSARDSYEQYF. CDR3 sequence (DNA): TGCAGTGCTAGGGACAGCTACGAGCAGTACTTC.

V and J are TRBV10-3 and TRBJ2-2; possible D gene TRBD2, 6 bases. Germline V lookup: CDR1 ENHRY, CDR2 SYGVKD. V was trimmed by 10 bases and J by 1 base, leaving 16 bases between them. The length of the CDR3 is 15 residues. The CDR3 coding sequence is TGTGCCACTGCGGGGTACGAGCTGAACACCGGGGAGCTGTTTTTT. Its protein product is CATAGYELNTGELFF.

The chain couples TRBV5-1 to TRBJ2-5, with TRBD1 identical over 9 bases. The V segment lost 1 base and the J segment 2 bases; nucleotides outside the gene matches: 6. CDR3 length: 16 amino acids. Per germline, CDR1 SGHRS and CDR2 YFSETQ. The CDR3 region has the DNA TGCGCCAGCAGCTTGAGGGGACAGGGAGGGCAAGAGACCCAGTACTTC. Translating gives CASSLRGQGGQETQYF.

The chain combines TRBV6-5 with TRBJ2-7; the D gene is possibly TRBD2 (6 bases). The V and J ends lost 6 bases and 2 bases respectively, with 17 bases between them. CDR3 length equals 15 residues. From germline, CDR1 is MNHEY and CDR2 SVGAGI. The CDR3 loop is CASSLFRGSTYEQYF. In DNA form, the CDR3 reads TGTGCCAGCAGCCTCTTTCGGGGGTCTACCTACGAGCAGTACTTC.

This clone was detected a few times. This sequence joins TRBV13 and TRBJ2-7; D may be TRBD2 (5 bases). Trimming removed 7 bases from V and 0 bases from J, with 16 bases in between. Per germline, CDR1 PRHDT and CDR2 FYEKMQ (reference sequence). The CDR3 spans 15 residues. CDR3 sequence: CASTTGGSHSYEQYF. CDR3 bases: TGTGCCAGCACCACCGGAGGTAGCCACTCCTACGAGCAGTACTTC. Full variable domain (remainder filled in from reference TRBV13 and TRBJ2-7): AAGVIQSPRHLIKEKRETATLKCYPIPRHDTVYWYQQGPGQDPQFLISFYEKMQSDKGSIPDRFSAQQFSDYHSELNMSSLELGDSALYFCASTTGGSHSYEQYFGPGTRLTVT.

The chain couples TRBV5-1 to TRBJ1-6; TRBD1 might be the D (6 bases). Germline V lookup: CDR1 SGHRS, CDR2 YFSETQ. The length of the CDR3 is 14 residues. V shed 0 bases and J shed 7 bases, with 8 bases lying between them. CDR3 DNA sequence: TGCGCCAGCAGCTTGGGAACAGGGAATTCACCCCTCCACTTT. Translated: CASSLGTGNSPLHF.

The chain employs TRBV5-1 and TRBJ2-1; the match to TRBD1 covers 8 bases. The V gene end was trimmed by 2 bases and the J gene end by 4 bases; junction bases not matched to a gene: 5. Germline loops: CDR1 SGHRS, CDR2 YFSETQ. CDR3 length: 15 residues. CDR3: CASSFTGGSYNEQFF. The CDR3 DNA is TGCGCCAGCAGCTTTACAGGGGGATCATACAATGAGCAGTTCTTC.

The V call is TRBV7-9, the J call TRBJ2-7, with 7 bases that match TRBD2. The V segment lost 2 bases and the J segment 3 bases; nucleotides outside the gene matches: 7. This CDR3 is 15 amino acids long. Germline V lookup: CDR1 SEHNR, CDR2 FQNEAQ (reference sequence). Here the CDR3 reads CASSLSYRGVYEQYF. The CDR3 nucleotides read TGTGCCAGCAGCTTATCCTACCGGGGGGTCTACGAGCAGTACTTC.